The 9 T cell receptor beta chains below come from one sample, sequenced in a study of cytomegalovirus exposure and HLA in healthy donors. Vbeta (60) and Jbeta (13) primers were used in the PCR. Sequencing used immunoSEQ multiplex PCR; TCRdb keeps in-frame clones, though not all of them. The table includes more than 90,000 clones, around 78% detected once. Input material: PBMCs. The receptors were sampled from a man in his thirties or forties in good health and CMV-seronegative.

The V call is TRBV2, the J call TRBJ2-3, with 8 bases fitting TRBD2. CDR1 and CDR2 (germline): SNHLY, FYNNEI. The CDR3 spans 15 residues. After removal of 7 bases from V and 5 bases from J, the junction contained 11 bases not matched to a gene. The CDR3 sequence: CASTGPAGAVDTQYF. CDR3 DNA: TGTGCCAGCACGGGTCCAGCGGGAGCTGTAGATACGCAGTATTTT.

The V call is TRBV9, the J call TRBJ1-2; possible D gene TRBD1, 6 bases. From germline, CDR1 is SGDLS and CDR2 YYNGEE. Trimming removed 4 bases from V and 11 bases from J, with 15 bases in between. CDR3 length: 12 amino acids. The CDR3 region has the DNA TGTGCCAGCAGCCACGAGGGGGTGGGATACACCTTC. Its translation: CASSHEGVGYTF.

The chain is built from TRBV9 and TRBJ2-2; 9 bases line up with TRBD2. With 3 bases clipped from V and 2 bases from J, the junction kept 11 bases outside the gene matches. This CDR3 has 18 residues. Germline V gene data show CDR1 as SGDLS and CDR2 as YYNGEE. CDR3 sequence (DNA): TGTGCCAGCAGCGCTGGACCAAGCGGGAGGATTAACACCGGGGAGCTGTTTTTT. Residues: CASSAGPSGRINTGELFF.

The rearrangement links TRBV6-1 to TRBJ2-4; TRBD1 might be the D (5 bases). Germline assignment: CDR1 MNHNS and CDR2 SASEGT. This CDR3 comprises 12 residues. V lost 6 bases and J 8 bases, leaving 11 bases between the germline ends. The CDR3, as DNA: TGTGCCAGCAGAGAGACAGCCTACATTCAGTACTTC. Its protein is CASRETAYIQYF.

The chain has TRBV7-9 and TRBJ1-1; D unclear. Germline CDR1 is SEHNR and CDR2 is FQNEAQ (reference sequence). The CDR3 covers 15 residues. The ends were cut back, 3 bases at V and 0 bases at J, with 11 bases in the middle. Here the CDR3 reads CASSFRRGMNTEAFF. Here the CDR3 DNA reads TGTGCCAGCAGCTTTCGTCGGGGTATGAACACTGAAGCTTTCTTT.

The chain is built from TRBV6-1 and TRBJ1-2; possibly TRBD1 for D (5 bases). This CDR3 spans 12 amino acids. Trimming cost V 7 bases and J 4 bases, with 10 bases left between them. The germline V gene encodes CDR1 MNHNS and CDR2 SASEGT. CDR3 protein: CASMGQVYGYTF. The CDR3 DNA reads as TGTGCCAGCATGGGGCAGGTCTATGGCTACACCTTC.

The chain combines TRBV19 with TRBJ2-1; 7 nucleotides align to TRBD2. CDR1 and CDR2 from the germline V gene are LNHDA and SQIVND (reference sequence). V was clipped by 1 base and J by 6 bases; unmatched bases: 6. This CDR3 has 15 residues. The CDR3 coding sequence is TGTGCCAGTAGTATAGGGGGAGGGTCGAGCAATGAGCAGTTCTTC. Amino acids: CASSIGGGSSNEQFF.

The chain has TRBV15 and TRBJ2-5; the D is unclear. The CDR3 length is 17 residues. Germline CDR1 is LNHNV and CDR2 is YYDKDF (reference sequence). Trimming took off 3 bases at V and 9 bases at J, with 26 bases between the two ends. DNA for the CDR3: TGTGCCACCAGCAGCCACAGAATCGTAGACGGATACGAGCCCCAGTACTTC. Amino acids: CATSSHRIVDGYEPQYF.

The chain joins TRBV19 to TRBJ1-2; D gene unclear. Germline CDR1 is LNHDA and CDR2 is SQIVND (reference sequence). V dropped 6 bases and J dropped 5 bases, with 13 bases sitting between them. The CDR3 covers 13 residues. CDR3: CASSGLTAYGYTF. As DNA, the CDR3 is TGTGCCAGTAGCGGACTTACAGCGTATGGCTACACCTTC.